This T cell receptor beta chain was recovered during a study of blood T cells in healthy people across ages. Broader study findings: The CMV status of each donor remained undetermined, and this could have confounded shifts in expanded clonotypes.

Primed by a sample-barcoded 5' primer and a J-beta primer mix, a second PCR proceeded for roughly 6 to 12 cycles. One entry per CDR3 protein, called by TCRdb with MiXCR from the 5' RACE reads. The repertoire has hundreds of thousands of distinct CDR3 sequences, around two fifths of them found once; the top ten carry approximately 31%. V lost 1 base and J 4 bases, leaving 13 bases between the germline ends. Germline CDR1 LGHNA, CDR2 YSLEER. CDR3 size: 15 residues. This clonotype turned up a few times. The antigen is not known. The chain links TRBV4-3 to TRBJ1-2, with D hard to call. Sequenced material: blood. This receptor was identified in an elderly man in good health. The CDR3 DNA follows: TGCGCCAGCAGCCAAGTAATTGGTCCCGGCTATGGCTACACCTTC. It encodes CASSQVIGPGYGYTF.